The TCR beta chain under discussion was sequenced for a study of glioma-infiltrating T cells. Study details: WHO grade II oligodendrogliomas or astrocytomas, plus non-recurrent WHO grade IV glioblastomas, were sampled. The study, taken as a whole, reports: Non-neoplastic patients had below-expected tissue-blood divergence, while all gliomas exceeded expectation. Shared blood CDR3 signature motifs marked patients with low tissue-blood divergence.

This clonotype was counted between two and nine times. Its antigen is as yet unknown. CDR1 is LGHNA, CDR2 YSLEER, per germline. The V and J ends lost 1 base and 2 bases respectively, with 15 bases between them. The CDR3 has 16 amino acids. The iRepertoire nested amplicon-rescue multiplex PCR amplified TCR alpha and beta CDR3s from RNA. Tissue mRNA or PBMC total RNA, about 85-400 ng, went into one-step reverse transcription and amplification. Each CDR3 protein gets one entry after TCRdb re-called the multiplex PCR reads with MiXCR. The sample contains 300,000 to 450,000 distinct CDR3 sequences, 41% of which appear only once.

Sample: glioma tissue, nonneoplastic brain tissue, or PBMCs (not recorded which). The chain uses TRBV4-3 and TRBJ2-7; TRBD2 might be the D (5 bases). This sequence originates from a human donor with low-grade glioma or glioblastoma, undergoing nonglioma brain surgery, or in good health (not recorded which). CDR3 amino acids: CASSQARTGFAYEQYF. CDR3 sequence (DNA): TGCGCCAGCAGCCAAGCTAGGACGGGGTTTGCCTACGAGCAGTACTTC.